This T cell receptor (beta chain) was identified in a study of Graves' ophthalmopathy and Graves' hyperthyroidism. Whole-study findings and limits: The model predicted ophthalmopathy progression with 65% to 71% sensitivity and approximately 72% specificity.

Amplified TCR beta CDR3 regions were obtained using RNA transcripts as template. The authors performed first-round RT-PCR with HTBI primers and then a second-round multiplex PCR. TCRdb processed the multiplex PCR reads anew with MiXCR; each CDR3 protein has one entry. The sample lists hundreds of thousands of distinct CDR3 sequences; roughly 20% were seen once. No progression to ophthalmopathy over 18 months defined stable hyperthyroidism. The study recruited hyperthyroidism patients aged 18 to 65 who were newly diagnosed, under 2 months' duration. None of the included patients had other autoimmune diseases, uncontrolled infections, pregnancy or lactation, as these led to exclusion. At least ten counts were recorded for this clonotype. Its antigen is unidentified. V lost 3 bases to trimming and J lost 10 bases, with 19 bases between them. This CDR3 has 14 amino acids. Germline values: CDR1 GTSNPN, CDR2 SVGIG (reference sequence).

V usage is TRBV30 and J usage is TRBJ1-5, with D perhaps TRBD1 (6 bases). Specimen: peripheral blood. This receptor was taken from a woman aged 18-29 years with stable Graves' hyperthyroidism. The CDR3 sequence is CAWSATGPGKPQHF. DNA for the CDR3: TGTGCCTGGAGCGCTACAGGGCCCGGTAAACCCCAGCATTTT. Full variable domain (remainder filled in from reference TRBV30 and TRBJ1-5): SQTIHQWPATLVQPVGSPLSLECTVEGTSNPNLYWYRQAAGRGLQLLFYSVGIGQISSEVPQNLSASRPQDRQFILSSKKLLLSDSGFYLCAWSATGPGKPQHFGDGTRLSIL.